One T cell receptor beta chain is described in this entry. The V gene lost 5 bases and the J gene lost 3 bases, with 16 bases spanning the gap. This CDR3 region has 15 residues. The germline V gene encodes CDR1 WNHNN and CDR2 SYGVQD (reference sequence). This specimen comes from a study of T cell changes during pregnancy in multiple sclerosis. Repertoires were generated with immunoSEQ multiplex PCR, while TCRdb's copy carries only in-frame clones and drops some. The data contain some 35,000 clones, around 90% of them singletons. The chain couples TRBV10-1 to TRBJ1-1, with D tentatively TRBD1 (6 bases). This receptor was obtained from a female donor in good health, enrolled as a control in a pregnancy study. This sample comprised CD4+ T cells from peripheral blood mononuclear cells, obtained after pregnancy. The CDR3 protein is CASSRDNSGDTEAFF. The CDR3 DNA is TGCGCCAGCAGTAGGGACAACTCCGGAGACACTGAAGCTTTCTTT.